This entry describes one TCR beta chain. This sample was taken from a study of cytomegalovirus exposure and HLA in healthy donors. V dropped 0 bases and J dropped 7; count of bases not matched to a gene: 15. The CDR3 is 17 residues long. CDR1 is SGHNT, CDR2 YYREEE, per germline (reference sequence). Generated by immunoSEQ multiplex PCR, the TCRdb table keeps only in-frame clones and is missing some. There are 140,000 or so clones in the sample; 89% occur only once, and 9% to 9.5% lies in the top ten. The sequencing sample was made of PBMCs. The source of this sequence is a woman aged 18-29 years in good health and CMV-seropositive. V usage is TRBV5-4 and J usage is TRBJ1-2; TRBD1 aligns across 7 bases. CDR3 sequence: CASSLVGRGGGYGGYTF. DNA of the CDR3: TGTGCCAGCAGCTTGGTCGGGCGAGGGGGCGGTTACGGTGGCTACACCTTC.